This passage covers 28 T cell receptor beta chains from one sample sequenced in a study of blood T cell repertoires in COVID-19. Sequenced by immunoSEQ multiplex PCR; TCRdb stores in-frame clones only, minus some. The table shows 100,000 to 150,000 clones, with more than 65% occurring only once. Sequencing input: peripheral blood. These receptors were obtained from a human donor in a cohort sampled during active COVID-19.

This chain connects TRBV28 to TRBJ1-4, with D maybe TRBD1 (5 bases). The CDR3 contains 16 residues. The V end lost 3 bases, the J end lost 1 base, and 12 bases lay between the germline ends. From germline, CDR1 is MDHEN and CDR2 SYDVKM. The CDR3 DNA reads as TGTGCCAGCAGTTTCGGGGGGACTGAAACTAATGAAAAACTGTTTTTT. It yields the protein CASSFGGTETNEKLFF.

This clone appeared a few times. DNA for the CDR3: TGTGCCAGCAGCCAAGTGGGAGGCTACAATGAGCAGTTCTTC. Its translation: CASSQVGGYNEQFF. V gene TRBV14 combines with J gene TRBJ2-1; D might be TRBD2 (6 bases). The germline V gene encodes CDR1 SGHDN and CDR2 FVKESK. Trimming took off 1 base at V and 3 bases at J, with 7 bases between the two ends. CDR3 length equals 14 residues.

The CDR3 is CAGPLQLGDTNYGYTF. The CDR3 DNA is TGCGCCGGGCCACTCCAGTTAGGCGATACTAACTATGGCTACACCTTC. The chain employs TRBV10-1 and TRBJ1-2, with D hard to call. From germline, CDR1 is WNHNN and CDR2 SYGVQD (reference sequence). Trimming took off 11 bases at V and 0 bases at J, with 22 bases between the two ends. The CDR3 has 16 residues.

The chain carries TRBV9 and TRBJ2-1; tentatively, D is TRBD1 (5 bases). Deletions cut 0 bases from V and 6 bases from J, with 7 bases between. CDR3 length: 13 residues. Germline-derived CDR1 and CDR2 are SGDLS and YYNGEE. The CDR3 DNA reads TGTGCCAGCAGCGTAGGACAGCCCAATGAGCAGTTCTTC. This codes for CASSVGQPNEQFF.

V and J are TRBV11-2 and TRBJ2-6, with D tentatively TRBD1 (6 bases). Trimming shortened V by 4 bases and J by 0 bases, and 16 bases separated the two germline ends. The CDR3 is made up of 18 amino acids. CDR1 is SGHAT and CDR2 is FQNNGV in the germline V gene. CDR3 residues: CASSSPRDIISGANVLTF. CDR3 sequence (DNA): TGTGCCAGCAGCTCGCCCCGGGACATCATCTCTGGGGCCAACGTCCTGACTTTC.

The chain uses TRBV7-3 and TRBJ2-1, with 9 bases matching TRBD1. With V trimmed by 0 bases and J by 14 bases, 5 bases remained unmatched. The CDR3 contains 13 residues. Per the germline V gene, CDR1 is SGHTA and CDR2 is FQGTGA. The CDR3 DNA is TGTGCCAGCAGCTTAACCCCCGGGACAGGGAAGTTCTTC. This translates into CASSLTPGTGKFF.

This clone occurred many times. V gene TRBV12-3 or TRBV12-4 combines with J gene TRBJ1-5; D not resolved. Trimming pared 6 bases from V and 5 bases from J, leaving 11 bases between. The CDR3 consists of 13 residues. CDR3 loop: CASSLREDQPQHF. CDR3 bases: TGTGCCAGCAGCCTCCGGGAGGATCAGCCCCAGCATTTT.

The chain carries TRBV19 and TRBJ1-2; possibly TRBD1 for D (6 bases). The CDR3 consists of 14 residues. The germline CDR1 and CDR2 sequences are LNHDA and SQIVND (reference sequence). Trimming stripped 1 base from V and 5 bases from J, with 11 bases between. CDR3: CASSIARTGYGYTF. The CDR3, as DNA: TGTGCCAGTAGTATAGCGCGAACAGGGTATGGCTACACCTTC.

This clone was counted only a few times. V gene TRBV6-5 combines with J gene TRBJ1-1; D gene uncertain. In germline, CDR1 is MNHEY, CDR2 SVGAGI. The V gene lost 10 bases and the J gene lost 3 bases, with 12 bases spanning the gap. The CDR3 length is 12 residues. CDR3 coding DNA: TGTGCCATTACGGACGGGGACACTGAAGCTTTCTTT. It translates to CAITDGDTEAFF.

For this clone: One junction end does not reproduce the germline sequence, and a read error may be involved. This chain links TRBV2 with TRBJ1-1; tentatively, D is TRBD1 (5 bases). CDR3 size: 12 residues. Germline V lookup: CDR1 SNHLY, CDR2 FYNNEI. Here the CDR3 reads CASSLTGTGAFF. As DNA, the CDR3 is TGTGCCAGCAGTTTAACCGGGACTGGAGCTTTCTTT.

The chain is built from TRBV2 and TRBJ1-6; no definite D call. CDR1 is SNHLY, CDR2 FYNNEI, per germline. Trimming took 6 bases from V and 8 from J, leaving 14 bases between them. The CDR3 covers 14 residues. CDR3 bases: TGTGCCAGCAGCCTGGCGGCAGCATATTCACCCCTCCACTTT. Translation gives CASSLAAAYSPLHF.

A note on this clone: A much larger clone differs from this one at a single base, so this may be a read error. This sequence joins TRBV5-1 and TRBJ1-6, with 9 nucleotides matching TRBD1. V was clipped by 4 bases and J by 7 bases; unmatched bases: 3. The CDR3 runs 14 residues. Germline loops: CDR1 SGHRS, CDR2 YFSETQ. CDR3 bases: TGCGCCAGCAGCCTTGGACAGGGGAATTCACCCCTCCACTTT. Its translation is CASSLGQGNSPLHF.

The count of this clone is one. This chain links TRBV28 with TRBJ1-1; a possible D gene is TRBD1 (5 bases). CDR3 length: 18 residues. Germline CDR1 is MDHEN and CDR2 is SYDVKM. V lost 2 bases to trimming and J lost 6 bases, with 25 bases between them. The CDR3 loop reads CASSLGDSVWRSNPEAFF. The CDR3, as DNA: TGTGCCAGCAGTTTAGGAGACAGTGTCTGGCGCTCTAACCCTGAAGCTTTCTTT.

The genes are TRBV2 and TRBJ1-2, with D hard to call. The CDR3 is made up of 14 amino acids. From germline, CDR1 is SNHLY and CDR2 FYNNEI. Trimming cost V 6 bases and J 4 bases, with 15 bases left between them. CDR3 DNA sequence: TGTGCCAGCAGATCATCACAGCCTACCTATGGCTACACCTTC. It yields the protein CASRSSQPTYGYTF. Together with reference TRBV2 and TRBJ1-2, the CDR3 gives the full variable domain: EPEVTQTPSHQVTQMGQEVILRCVPISNHLYFYWYRQILGQKVEFLVSFYNNEISEKSEIFDDQFSVERPDGSNFTLKIRSTKLEDSAMYFCASRSSQPTYGYTFGSGTRLTVV.

The rearrangement links TRBV5-1 to TRBJ1-1; D unresolved. The germline V gene has CDR1 SGHRS and CDR2 YFSETQ. The CDR3 spans 14 residues. V lost 4 bases to trimming and J lost 5 bases, with 15 bases between them. The CDR3 sequence: CASSATLGRTEAFF. CDR3 nucleotide sequence: TGCGCCAGCAGCGCCACCCTCGGGAGGACTGAAGCTTTCTTT.

The V gene is TRBV19, the J gene TRBJ1-5, with 9 bases identical to TRBD1. J was trimmed by 4 bases and V by 6 bases; bases with no gene match: 7. The CDR3 is made up of 15 amino acids. The germline CDR1 and CDR2 sequences are LNHDA and SQIVND (reference sequence). Here the CDR3 DNA reads TGTGCCAGTAGCGAACAGGGGGCGAGAAATCAGCCCCAGCATTTT. It encodes CASSEQGARNQPQHF. The full variable domain, completed using reference TRBV19 and TRBJ1-5, is DGGITQSPKYLFRKEGQNVTLSCEQNLNHDAMYWYRQDPGQGLRLIYYSQIVNDFQKGDIAEGYSVSREKKESFPLTVTSAQKNPTAFYLCASSEQGARNQPQHFGDGTRLSIL.

V and J are TRBV28 and TRBJ2-7; D perhaps matches TRBD1 (5 bases). The CDR3 extends over 17 amino acids. Trimming cost V 2 bases and J 2 bases, with 19 bases left between them. The germline gives CDR1 MDHEN, CDR2 SYDVKM. Here the CDR3 reads CASSLMLIRAIPYEQYF. Written as DNA, the CDR3 is TGTGCCAGCAGTTTAATGCTAATCAGGGCCATCCCCTACGAGCAGTACTTC. Complete variable domain (other parts from reference TRBV28 and TRBJ2-7): DVKVTQSSRYLVKRTGEKVFLECVQDMDHENMFWYRQDPGLGLRLIYFSYDVKMKEKGDIPEGYSVSREKKERFSLILESASTNQTSMYLCASSLMLIRAIPYEQYFGPGTRLTVT.

The rearrangement uses TRBV5-6 and TRBJ1-4; 7 bases match TRBD1. This CDR3 has 13 residues. Germline V CDR1 and CDR2: SGHDT, YYEEEE. The trim removed 5 bases at V and 4 bases at J, leaving 2 bases unmatched. DNA for the CDR3: TGTGCCAGCAGACAGGGGTTTAATGAAAAACTGTTTTTT. It codes for CASRQGFNEKLFF. Filled out from reference TRBV5-6 and TRBJ1-4, the complete variable domain reads DAGVTQSPTHLIKTRGQQVTLRCSPKSGHDTVSWYQQALGQGPQFIFQYYEEEERQRGNFPDRFSGHQFPNYSSELNVNALLLGDSALYLCASRQGFNEKLFFGSGTQLSVL.

The V and J genes are TRBV4-1 and TRBJ1-5, with 10 bases lining up with TRBD1. The CDR3 is made up of 14 amino acids. Looked up from germline, CDR1 is MGHRA and CDR2 is YSYEKL. The V gene end was trimmed by 4 bases and the J gene end by 6 bases; junction bases not matched to a gene: 3. The CDR3 is CASSRGTGVQPQHF. The DNA of the CDR3 is TGCGCCAGCAGCCGCGGGACAGGGGTTCAGCCCCAGCATTTT.

The chain joins TRBV5-5 to TRBJ2-5; D may be TRBD1 (6 bases). V shed 7 bases and J shed 3 bases, with 13 bases lying between them. Germline V lookup: CDR1 SGHKS, CDR2 YYEKEE (reference sequence). This CDR3 is 13 amino acids long. The CDR3 DNA sequence: TGTGCCAGCGGTCGACAGGTCAAAGAGACCCAGTACTTC. Its protein product is CASGRQVKETQYF. Supplemented by reference TRBV5-5 and TRBJ2-5, the full variable domain reads DAGVTQSPTHLIKTRGQQVTLRCSPISGHKSVSWYQQVLGQGPQFIFQYYEKEERGRGNFPDRFSARQFPNYSSELNVNALLLGDSALYLCASGRQVKETQYFGPGTRLLVL.

The chain recombines TRBV6-4 with TRBJ2-2, with 13 bases matching TRBD2. Germline loops: CDR1 MRHNA, CDR2 SNTAGT. The length of the CDR3 is 15 residues. After removal of 6 bases from V and 7 bases from J, the junction contained 5 bases not matched to a gene. The CDR3 loop reads CASRGTSGIGGELFF. The CDR3 nucleotides read TGTGCCAGCAGAGGGACTAGCGGGATTGGCGGGGAGCTGTTTTTT.

The chain uses TRBV7-9 and TRBJ2-1; D is perhaps TRBD2 (5 bases). The CDR3 is 15 amino acids. The V and J ends lost 3 bases and 6 bases respectively, with 15 bases between them. The germline V gene has CDR1 SEHNR and CDR2 FQNEAQ (reference sequence). The CDR3, as DNA: TGTGCCAGCAGCTTCCGAGCTCTAGAGGGCAATGAGCAGTTCTTC. Protein: CASSFRALEGNEQFF.

V and J are TRBV19 and TRBJ1-2; D is unresolved. Germline V gene lookup returns CDR1 LNHDA and CDR2 SQIVND (reference sequence). V gave up 0 bases and J gave up 4 bases, with 15 bases separating them. This CDR3 is 16 amino acids long. The DNA for the CDR3 is TGTGCCAGTAGTATAGATTTGTCTGGACTTCTCTATGGCTACACCTTC. This gives the protein CASSIDLSGLLYGYTF.

The CDR3, as DNA: TGCGCCAGCAGTTCCGGGACAGGGGGACAGGATACGCAGTATTTT. Translated, it gives CASSSGTGGQDTQYF. The chain links TRBV5-1 to TRBJ2-3, with 11 bases that match TRBD1. The CDR3 is 15 residues long. V shed 5 bases, J shed 6 bases, and the junction held 8 bases outside the gene matches. Germline CDR1 SGHRS, CDR2 YFSETQ.

This chain uses TRBV28 with TRBJ2-7, with D tentatively TRBD2 (5 bases). The V gene lost 1 base and the J gene lost 7 bases, with 8 bases spanning the gap. The CDR3 totals 12 residues. The germline CDR1 and CDR2 sequences are MDHEN and SYDVKM. The chain's CDR3 is CASSLLAREQYF. In DNA form, the CDR3 reads TGTGCCAGCAGTTTATTAGCGAGAGAGCAGTACTTC.

The genes are TRBV28 and TRBJ1-2; D possibly corresponds to TRBD1 (5 bases). V lost 3 bases to trimming and J lost 3 bases, with 11 bases between them. The CDR3 is 14 amino acids. Germline CDR1 and CDR2: MDHEN and SYDVKM. As DNA, the CDR3 is TGTGCCAGCAGTTTCGGGGGGTTAGACTATGGCTACACCTTC. It specifies CASSFGGLDYGYTF.

The chain couples TRBV2 to TRBJ1-1; D ambiguous. V was pared by 9 bases and J by 7 bases, with 15 bases between. The CDR3 is made up of 12 amino acids. From germline, CDR1 is SNHLY and CDR2 FYNNEI. CDR3 amino acids: CASTELQLEAFF. The CDR3 nucleotides read TGTGCCAGTACCGAGTTACAGCTTGAAGCTTTCTTT.

This chain connects TRBV10-3 to TRBJ2-7; 10 bases align to TRBD2. V lost 2 bases to trimming and J lost 4 bases; unmatched junction nucleotides: 5. The CDR3 spans 15 residues. The V gene's germline CDR1 is ENHRY and CDR2 SYGVKD. Here the CDR3 reads CAISERTSGTYEQYF. For the CDR3, the DNA is TGTGCCATCAGTGAGAGGACTAGCGGAACTTACGAGCAGTACTTC.